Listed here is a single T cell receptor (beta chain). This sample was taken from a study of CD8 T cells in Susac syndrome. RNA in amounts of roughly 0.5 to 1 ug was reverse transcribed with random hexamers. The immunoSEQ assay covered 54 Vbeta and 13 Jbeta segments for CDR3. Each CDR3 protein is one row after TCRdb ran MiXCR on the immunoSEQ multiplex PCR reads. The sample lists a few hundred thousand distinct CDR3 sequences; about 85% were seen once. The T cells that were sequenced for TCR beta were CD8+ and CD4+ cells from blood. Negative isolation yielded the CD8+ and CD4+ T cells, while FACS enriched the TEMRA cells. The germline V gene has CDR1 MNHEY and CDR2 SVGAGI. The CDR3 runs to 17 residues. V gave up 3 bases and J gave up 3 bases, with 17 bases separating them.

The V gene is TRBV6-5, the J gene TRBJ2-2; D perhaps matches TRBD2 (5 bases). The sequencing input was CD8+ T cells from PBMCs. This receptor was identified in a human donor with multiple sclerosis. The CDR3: CASSYYSEGPHTGELFF. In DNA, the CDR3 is TGTGCCAGCAGTTATTATTCCGAGGGCCCACACACCGGGGAGCTGTTTTTT.